Following are 21 T cell receptor beta chains from one sample sequenced in a study of cytomegalovirus exposure and HLA in healthy donors (dated by TCRdb to about 2017). Library method: the immunoSEQ multiplex PCR assay. For the multiplex PCR, a mixture combining 60 forward primers for TCR Vbeta segments and 13 reverse primers for TCR Jbeta segments was used. TCRdb provides this immuneACCESS table in a form limited to in-frame rearrangements. Some clones are lacking; in checked studies, under half of them reflect an unresolved V gene, and why the rest are absent is not known. This sample holds 100,000 to 130,000 clones; over 65% were observed only once. The biggest ten clones account for 11% to 15% of the sample. The sequencing input was PBMCs. The receptors were gathered from a middle-aged woman in good health and CMV-seropositive.

The rearrangement joins TRBV4-1 to TRBJ2-5, with D possibly matching TRBD2 (6 bases). CDR1 is MGHRA, CDR2 YSYEKL, per germline. Trimming cost V 0 bases and J 4 bases, with 12 bases left between them. CDR3 length: 15 amino acids. The CDR3 loop is CASSQDRAGSETQYF. The CDR3 coding sequence is TGCGCCAGCAGCCAAGATCGAGCGGGCTCAGAGACCCAGTACTTC.

J is TRBJ2-7 and V is TRBV5-1; 9 bases agree with TRBD1. CDR3 length: 16 residues. The ends lost 5 bases at V and 0 bases at J; junction bases unmatched: 9. Germline-derived CDR1 and CDR2 are SGHRS and YFSETQ. CDR3 sequence: CASRKSGQGSSYEQYF. The CDR3 bases are TGCGCCAGCAGGAAATCAGGACAGGGGTCCTCCTACGAGCAGTACTTC. Full variable domain (rest looked up from reference TRBV5-1 and TRBJ2-7): KAGVTQTPRYLIKTRGQQVTLSCSPISGHRSVSWYQQTPGQGLQFLFEYFSETQRNKGNFPGRFSGRQFSNSRSEMNVSTLELGDSALYLCASRKSGQGSSYEQYFGPGTRLTVT.

This chain uses TRBV5-5 with TRBJ2-7; a weak D match, TRBD2 (5 bases). Per the germline V gene, CDR1 is SGHKS and CDR2 is YYEKEE (reference sequence). With 1 base removed from V and 5 bases from J, the gap between germline ends came to 16 bases. CDR3 size: 15 residues. The CDR3 region has the DNA TGTGCCAGCAGCTTGTCGGCACGGGAACCCCACGAGCAGTACTTC. This gives the protein CASSLSAREPHEQYF.

This clone was detected a few times. The chain has TRBV18 and TRBJ2-2, with D perhaps matching TRBD2 (5 bases). The V and J ends lost 4 bases and 4 bases respectively, with 10 bases between them. Looked up from germline, CDR1 is KGHSH and CDR2 is LQKENI. This CDR3 comprises 14 residues. The CDR3 loop is CASSLAAGTGELFF. The CDR3, as DNA: TGTGCCAGCTCACTCGCCGCGGGCACCGGGGAGCTGTTTTTT.

V and J are TRBV2 and TRBJ2-1; 9 bases line up with TRBD2. This CDR3 has 19 amino acids. CDR1 SNHLY and CDR2 FYNNEI come from the germline V gene. The ends lost 0 bases at V and 2 bases at J; junction bases unmatched: 11. The chain's CDR3 is CASSEARSGGLVTYNEQFF. In DNA form, the CDR3 reads TGTGCCAGCAGTGAAGCGAGGAGCGGGGGGCTCGTAACCTACAATGAGCAGTTCTTC.

The genes are TRBV30 and TRBJ2-7, with 8 positions matching TRBD1. The length of the CDR3 is 13 residues. Trimming at V came to 3 bases and at J to 7 bases, leaving 8 bases not matched to a gene. In germline, CDR1 is GTSNPN, CDR2 SVGIG (reference sequence). The CDR3 protein is CAWSVDRDREQYF. CDR3 bases: TGTGCCTGGAGCGTAGACAGGGACAGGGAGCAGTACTTC.

The J gene is TRBJ2-2, the V gene TRBV6-6; D unresolved. The CDR3 sequence is 11 residues long. The V gene lost 5 bases and the J gene lost 7 bases, with 5 bases spanning the gap. Germline CDR1 is MNHNY and CDR2 is SVGAGI (reference sequence). In nucleotides, the CDR3 is TGTGCCAGCAGTAGCCTCGGGGAGCTGTTTTTT. This encodes CASSSLGELFF.

The V gene is TRBV4-1, the J gene TRBJ2-7; the match to TRBD2 covers 7 bases. CDR1 is MGHRA, CDR2 YSYEKL, per germline. V lost 1 base, J lost 3 bases, and 9 bases stayed unmatched. CDR3 length equals 16 residues. CDR3 sequence reads: CASSQGRGEGVYEQYF. CDR3 coding DNA: TGCGCCAGCAGCCAAGGACGGGGGGAGGGCGTCTACGAGCAGTACTTC.

The chain links TRBV5-1 to TRBJ1-2, with 11 bases fitting TRBD1. From germline, CDR1 is SGHRS and CDR2 YFSETQ. V shed 2 bases, J shed 5 bases, and the junction held 14 bases outside the gene matches. The length of the CDR3 is 18 residues. The CDR3 sequence is CASSFSGGTDRGQYGYTF. In DNA form, the CDR3 reads TGCGCCAGCAGCTTCTCCGGGGGGACGGACAGGGGGCAATATGGCTACACCTTC.

V gene TRBV5-1 combines with J gene TRBJ2-1, with 11 bases fitting TRBD2. Trimming at V came to 4 bases and at J to 8 bases, leaving 14 bases not matched to a gene. The CDR3 consists of 17 residues. Germline loops: CDR1 SGHRS, CDR2 YFSETQ. CDR3 DNA: TGCGCCAGCAGCAAACTTAAAACTAGCGGGGGTCGGGATGAGCAGTTCTTC. Translated: CASSKLKTSGGRDEQFF.

The chain links TRBV6-5 to TRBJ1-2, with 11 bases that match TRBD1. This CDR3 region has 15 residues. Trimming removed 2 bases from V and 3 bases from J; junction bases left unmatched: 2. Germline lookup yields CDR1 MNHEY and CDR2 SVGAGI. The CDR3 nucleotides read TGTGCCAGCAGTTACCCGGGACAGGGGGACTATGGCTACACCTTC. Translation: CASSYPGQGDYGYTF.

CDR3 amino acids: CASSSGRFYTEAFF. For the CDR3, the DNA is TGTGCCAGCAGCTCAGGGAGGTTTTACACTGAAGCTTTCTTT. J is TRBJ1-1 and V is TRBV7-2; tentative D call: TRBD1 (5 bases). Trimming removed 4 bases from V and 3 bases from J, with 12 bases in between. CDR3 length: 14 residues. Germline V gene sequence: CDR1 SGHTA, CDR2 FQGNSA.

J is TRBJ1-1 and V is TRBV5-4; 8 bases align to TRBD1. Trimming cost V 3 bases and J 5 bases; bases outside gene matches: 9. The CDR3 totals 15 residues. CDR1 SGHNT and CDR2 YYREEE come from the germline V gene (reference sequence). The CDR3 bases are TGTGCCAGCAGCTCTCCCCCGGGACAGGCGACTGAAGCTTTCTTT. This translates into CASSSPPGQATEAFF.

This rearrangement joins TRBV6-1 to TRBJ1-6, with D possibly matching TRBD1 (6 bases). Per the germline V gene, CDR1 is MNHNS and CDR2 is SASEGT. The CDR3 contains 14 residues. V was clipped by 6 bases and J by 7 bases, with 13 bases between them. The DNA of the CDR3 is TGTGCCAGCAGCCCTGGACAGCCAAATTCACCCCTCCACTTT. Encoded protein: CASSPGQPNSPLHF.

This clone has more than one count but fewer than ten. The chain recombines TRBV10-3 with TRBJ1-6; TRBD1 might be the D (5 bases). The germline V and J ends were trimmed by 0 bases and 3 bases, with 15 bases remaining between them. This CDR3 is built from 18 residues. Germline V lookup: CDR1 ENHRY, CDR2 SYGVKD. DNA of the CDR3: TGTGCCATCAGTGAGTCGACTCGGGGGACGGTCTATAATTCACCCCTCCACTTT. Protein: CAISESTRGTVYNSPLHF.

The chain combines TRBV19 with TRBJ2-5; TRBD1 matches at 8 bases. Germline values: CDR1 LNHDA, CDR2 SQIVND (reference sequence). V was pared by 6 bases and J by 5 bases, with 11 bases of the junction left unmatched. The CDR3 has 15 residues. The CDR3 reads CASRGEGQGRETQYF. CDR3 nucleotides: TGTGCCAGTAGGGGGGAAGGACAGGGTAGGGAGACCCAGTACTTC.

The gene calls are TRBV7-2 and TRBJ1-5, with D possibly being TRBD1 (5 bases). Deletions cut 1 base from V and 5 bases from J, with 12 bases between. The CDR3 has 15 amino acids. From germline, CDR1 is SGHTA and CDR2 FQGNSA. In DNA form, the CDR3 reads TGTGCCAGCAGCTTAGAGCCAGGGACTTATCAGCCCCAGCATTTT. Protein: CASSLEPGTYQPQHF.

V is TRBV11-3 and J is TRBJ1-1, with a possible D match to TRBD1 (5 bases). The CDR3 has 13 residues. V lost 5 bases, J lost 3 bases, and 10 bases lay in between. Germline V lookup: CDR1 SGHNT, CDR2 YENEEA. CDR3 protein: CASSAGHDTEAFF. The CDR3 DNA reads as TGTGCCAGCAGCGCAGGGCACGACACTGAAGCTTTCTTT.

The chain is built from TRBV9 and TRBJ2-1; 15 nucleotides match TRBD2. The CDR3 sequence is 16 residues long. Germline-derived CDR1 and CDR2 are SGDLS and YYNGEE. Losses at the gene ends were 3 bases for V and 8 bases for J; bases not matched to a gene: 6. The CDR3 here is CASSARTSGGADEQFF. DNA of the CDR3: TGTGCCAGCAGCGCCCGGACTAGCGGGGGGGCCGATGAGCAGTTCTTC.

The V and J genes are TRBV6-5 and TRBJ2-2; D gene ambiguous. Per the germline V gene, CDR1 is MNHEY and CDR2 is SVGAGI. There are 14 residues in the CDR3. V lost 0 bases and J lost 4, with 6 bases in between. The CDR3 region has the DNA TGTGCCAGCAGTTACTCTCGCGGCACCGGGGAGCTGTTTTTT. Amino acid sequence: CASSYSRGTGELFF.

The chain links TRBV7-8 to TRBJ1-4; the match to TRBD1 covers 11 bases. CDR3 length: 15 residues. J lost 7 bases, V lost 1 base, and 2 bases had no gene match. Germline V gene data show CDR1 as SGHVS and CDR2 as FQNEAQ. The CDR3 region is CASSLVGTGGEKLFF. The DNA of the CDR3 is TGTGCCAGCAGCTTAGTTGGGACAGGGGGTGAAAAACTGTTTTTT.